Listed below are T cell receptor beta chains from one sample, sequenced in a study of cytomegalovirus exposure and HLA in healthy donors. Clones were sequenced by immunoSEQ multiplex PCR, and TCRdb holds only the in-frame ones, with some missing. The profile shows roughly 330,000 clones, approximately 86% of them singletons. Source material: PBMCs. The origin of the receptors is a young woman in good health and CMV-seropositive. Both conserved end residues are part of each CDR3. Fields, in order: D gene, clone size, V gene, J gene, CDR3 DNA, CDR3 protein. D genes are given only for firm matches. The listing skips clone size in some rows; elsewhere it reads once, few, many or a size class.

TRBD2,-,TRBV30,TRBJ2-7,TGTGCCAGTCTAGCGGGAGATTGGAACTTC,CASLAGDWNF
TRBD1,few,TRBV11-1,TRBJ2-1,TGTGCCAGCAGCTTAAGGACAGGGCCCGGGGATGAGCAGTTCTTC,CASSLRTGPGDEQFF
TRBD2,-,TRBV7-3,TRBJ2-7,TGTGCCAGCAGCTTACTTGGGGGACTAGCGTCCGACGAGCAGTACTTC,CASSLLGGLASDEQYF
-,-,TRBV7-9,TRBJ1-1,TGTGCCAGCAGCTTACCGGGGGCGGACACTGAAGCTTTCTTT,CASSLPGADTEAFF
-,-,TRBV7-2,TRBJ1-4,TGTGCCAGCAGTCCACGTAGGGGGAATAATGAAAAACTGTTTTTT,CASSPRRGNNEKLFF
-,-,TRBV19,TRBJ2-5,TGTGCCAGTAGTCGGGCAGTTGAAGAGACCCAGTACTTC,CASSRAVEETQYF
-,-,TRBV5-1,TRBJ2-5,TGCGCCAGCAGCTTGGCGCATCTGGGAGAGACCCAGTACTTC,CASSLAHLGETQYF
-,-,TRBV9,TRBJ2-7,TGTGCCAGCAGCTTAACCGGGACCGCCGGGGCGTTTCAGTACTTC,CASSLTGTAGAFQYF
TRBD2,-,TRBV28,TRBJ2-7,TGTGCCAGCAGTTTATTTCGACTAGCGGGAGTGACCGGGGACTACGAGCAGTACTTC,CASSLFRLAGVTGDYEQYF
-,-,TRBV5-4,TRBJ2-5,TGTGCCAGCAGCCCCCCCGGGGGAGAGACCCAGTACTTC,CASSPPGGETQYF
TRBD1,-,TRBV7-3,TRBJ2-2,TGTGCCAGCAGCTCCGACAGGGGGATCGGGGAGCTGTTTTTT,CASSSDRGIGELFF
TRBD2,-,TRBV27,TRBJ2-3,TGTGCCAGCAGTTTGTCCGGACTAAGCGGGGTGAATTTT,CASSLSGLSGVNF
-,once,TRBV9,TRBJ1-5,TGTGCCAGCAGCAAGACTGAAGGTAGCAATCAGCCCCAGCATTTT,CASSKTEGSNQPQHF
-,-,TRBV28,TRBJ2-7,TGTGCCAGCAGTCCTGAACTTCCCTACGAGCAGTACTTC,CASSPELPYEQYF
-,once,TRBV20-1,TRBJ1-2,TGCAGTGTTGGGGGGAATGGCTACACCTTC,CSVGGNGYTF
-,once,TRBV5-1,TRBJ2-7,TGCGCCAGCAGGGCGGGTAACTACGAGCAGTACTTC,CASRAGNYEQYF
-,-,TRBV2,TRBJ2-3,TGTGCCAGCAGTTCCCACTACCCCTGGGATACGCAGTATTTT,CASSSHYPWDTQYF
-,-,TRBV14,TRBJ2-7,TGTGCCAGCAGCCAAGGCTTTGATAACCCATCCTACGAGCAGTACTTC,CASSQGFDNPSYEQYF
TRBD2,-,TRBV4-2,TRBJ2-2,TGTGCCAGCAGCCAAGCCAGGACTAGCGAGTACACCGGGGAGCTGTTTTTT,CASSQARTSEYTGELFF
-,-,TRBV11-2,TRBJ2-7,TGTGCCAGCAGAGGCCGCCTCGACGAGCAGTACTTC,CASRGRLDEQYF
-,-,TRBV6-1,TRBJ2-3,TGTGCCAGCAGTCGACAGCAATCCGCAGATACGCAGTATTTT,CASSRQQSADTQYF
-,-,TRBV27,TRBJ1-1,TGTGCCAGCAGTCCAAGACAGAACACTGAAGCTTTCTTT,CASSPRQNTEAFF
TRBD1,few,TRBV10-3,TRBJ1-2,TGTGCCATCAACACAGGGGGCAGGGGCTACACCTTC,CAINTGGRGYTF
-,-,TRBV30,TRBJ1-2,TGTGCCTGGAGTGAAAGCAGGGGCTATGGCTACACCTTC,CAWSESRGYGYTF
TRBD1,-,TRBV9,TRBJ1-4,TGTGCCAGCAGCGCCACGACAGGGTTTAATGAAAAACTGTTTTTT,CASSATTGFNEKLFF
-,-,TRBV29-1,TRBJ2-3,TGCAGCTCCGCTGGGGGACCCACAGATACGCAGTATTTT,CSSAGGPTDTQYF
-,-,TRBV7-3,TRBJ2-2,TGTGCCAGCAGCCCGACCTGGGGCGGGGAGCTGTTTTTT,CASSPTWGGELFF
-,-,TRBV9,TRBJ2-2,TGTGCCAGCAGCGCTATGACCGGGGAGCTGTTTTTT,CASSAMTGELFF
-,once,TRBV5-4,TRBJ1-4,TGTGCCAGCAGTTTGGACAGATATGAAAAACTGTTTTTT,CASSLDRYEKLFF
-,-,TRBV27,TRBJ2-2,TGTGCCAGCAGTTTATCAATGCAGGGGGGGTCCGGGGAGCTGTTTTTT,CASSLSMQGGSGELFF
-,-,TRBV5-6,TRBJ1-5,TGTGCCAGCAGCTCGGGCCGGAATCAGCCCCAGCATTTT,CASSSGRNQPQHF
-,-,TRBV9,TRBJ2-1,TGTGCCAGCAGCGTATACAGGGCCTCCTACAATGAGCAGTTCTTC,CASSVYRASYNEQFF
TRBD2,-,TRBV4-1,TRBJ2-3,TGCGCCAGCAGCCACCGGGAGGTGGCAGATACGCAGTATTTT,CASSHREVADTQYF
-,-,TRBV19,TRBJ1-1,TGTGCCAGTACCGACAGGCGCGCTTTCTTT,CASTDRRAFF
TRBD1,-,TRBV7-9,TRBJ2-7,TGTGCCAGCAGCTTTAGACAGGGGGCCTACGAGCAGTACTTC,CASSFRQGAYEQYF
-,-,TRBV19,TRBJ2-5,TGTGCCAGTAGTATGGGGGGCTGGGAGACCCAGTACTTC,CASSMGGWETQYF
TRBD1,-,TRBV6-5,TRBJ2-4,TGTGCCAGCCGGAGACAGGGTGAGGACATTCAGTACTTC,CASRRQGEDIQYF
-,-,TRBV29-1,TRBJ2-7,TGCAGCGTTGCTATCTCTCTCGAGCAGTACTTC,CSVAISLEQYF
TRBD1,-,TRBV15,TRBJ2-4,TGTGCCACCAGCAGAGATCTTGGGACAGGGAAAAACATTCAGTACTTC,CATSRDLGTGKNIQYF
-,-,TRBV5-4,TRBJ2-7,TGTGCCAGCAGCGGTGTTGGGAGGAGAGTATCCTACGAGCAGTACTTC,CASSGVGRRVSYEQYF
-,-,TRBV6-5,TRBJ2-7,TGTGCCAGCAGTTACGTAGCCCTTGGCTACGAGCAGTACTTC,CASSYVALGYEQYF
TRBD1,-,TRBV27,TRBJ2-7,TGTGCCAGCAGTTTTGGGACAGGGGGCGTCTACGAGCAGTACTTC,CASSFGTGGVYEQYF
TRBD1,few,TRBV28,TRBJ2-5,TGTGCCAGCAGTTCCGGGGACAGGGACCAAGAGACCCAGTACTTC,CASSSGDRDQETQYF
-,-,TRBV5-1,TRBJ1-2,TGCGCCAGCAGCTTGGGGACAACCAAGAACTATGGCTACACCTTC,CASSLGTTKNYGYTF
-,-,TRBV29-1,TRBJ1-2,TGCAGCGTTGAAGACGGGCAGGATATCAACTATGGCTACACCTTC,CSVEDGQDINYGYTF
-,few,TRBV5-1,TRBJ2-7,TGCGCCAGCAGCTTGGGTCAGAACGCCGAGCAGTACTTC,CASSLGQNAEQYF
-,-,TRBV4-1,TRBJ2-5,TGCGCCAGCAGCCAAGGCCCTCCGGGGGAACTCCAAGAGACCCAGTACTTC,CASSQGPPGELQETQYF
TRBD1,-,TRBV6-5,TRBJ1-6,TGTGCCAGCTGGATGACAGGGAAGGGGTCACCCCTCCACTTT,CASWMTGKGSPLHF
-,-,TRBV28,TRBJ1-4,TGTGCCAGCAGTTTGTCTCCAGGGGAAGCTAATGAAAAACTGTTTTTT,CASSLSPGEANEKLFF
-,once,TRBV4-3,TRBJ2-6,TGCGCCAGCAGCCAAGATAGACTCCGGTCCAACGTCCTGACTTTC,CASSQDRLRSNVLTF
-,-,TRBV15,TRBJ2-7,TGTGCCACCAGCAAAAGGGAAGCACTCTACGAGCAGTACTTC,CATSKREALYEQYF
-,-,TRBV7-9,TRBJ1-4,TGTGCCAGCAGCTACGACTGGGATGAAAAACTGTTTTTT,CASSYDWDEKLFF
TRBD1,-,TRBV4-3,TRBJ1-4,TGCGCCAGCAGCCAATTTTTTCAGGGGGCAACTAATGAAAAACTGTTTTTT,CASSQFFQGATNEKLFF
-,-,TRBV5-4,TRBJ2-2,TGTGCCAGCAGCTTGGCCGCGGGGTTGACCGGGGAGCTGTTTTTT,CASSLAAGLTGELFF
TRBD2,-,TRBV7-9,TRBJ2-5,TGTGCCAGCAGCTCCGGACTAGAGGAGCAAGAGACCCAGTACTTC,CASSSGLEEQETQYF
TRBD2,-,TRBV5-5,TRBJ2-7,TGTGCCAGCAGCTACAGAATCGGGGGGATTTTAAACGAGCAGTACTTC,CASSYRIGGILNEQYF
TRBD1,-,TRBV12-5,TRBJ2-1,TGTGCTAGTGCCCTCACAGGGGCGTCCATTGATGAGCAGTTCTTC,CASALTGASIDEQFF
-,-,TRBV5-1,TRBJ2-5,TGCGCCAGCAGCTTGGGCCAGTCTGTGGTCCAAGAGACCCAGTACTTC,CASSLGQSVVQETQYF
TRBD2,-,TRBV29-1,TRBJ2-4,TGCAGCGTTGGGGAGGGCCTAGCCAAAAACATTCAGTACTTC,CSVGEGLAKNIQYF